The present T cell receptor (beta chain) was sequenced within a study of blood T cells in healthy people across ages. A J-beta primer mix and a sample-barcoded 5' primer were used in a second PCR of roughly 6 to 12 cycles. Via MiXCR, TCRdb re-called the 5' RACE reads, giving one row per CDR3 protein. The table has some 800,000 distinct CDR3 sequences, under 45% seen once. CDR3 size: 16 residues. In germline, CDR1 is SGDLS, CDR2 YYNGEE. With 0 bases removed from V and 3 bases from J, the gap between germline ends came to 15 bases. Material for sequencing was blood. This rearrangement joins TRBV9 to TRBJ1-2, with a weak D call TRBD1 (6 bases). The sequence was obtained from a man between 60 and 75 years old in good health. The DNA of the CDR3 is TGTGCCAGCAGCGTAGGAATTTGGGGGCAGGACTATGGCTACACCTTC. Residues: CASSVGIWGQDYGYTF.